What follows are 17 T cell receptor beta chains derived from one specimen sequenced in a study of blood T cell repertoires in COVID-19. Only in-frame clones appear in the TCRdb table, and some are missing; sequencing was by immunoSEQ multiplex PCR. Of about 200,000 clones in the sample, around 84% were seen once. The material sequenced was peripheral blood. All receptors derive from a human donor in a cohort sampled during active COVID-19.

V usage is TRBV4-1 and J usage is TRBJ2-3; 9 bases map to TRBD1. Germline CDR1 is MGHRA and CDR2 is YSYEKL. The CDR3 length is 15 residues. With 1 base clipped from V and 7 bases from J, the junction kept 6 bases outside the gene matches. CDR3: CASSQGTGDLYTQYF. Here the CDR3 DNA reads TGCGCCAGCAGCCAAGGGACAGGGGATTTGTATACGCAGTATTTT.

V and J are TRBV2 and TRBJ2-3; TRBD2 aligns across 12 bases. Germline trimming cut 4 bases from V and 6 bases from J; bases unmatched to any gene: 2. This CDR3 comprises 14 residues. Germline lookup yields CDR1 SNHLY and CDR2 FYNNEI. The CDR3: CASSGGTSGDTQYF. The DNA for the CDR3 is TGTGCCAGCAGTGGGGGGACTAGCGGGGATACGCAGTATTTT.

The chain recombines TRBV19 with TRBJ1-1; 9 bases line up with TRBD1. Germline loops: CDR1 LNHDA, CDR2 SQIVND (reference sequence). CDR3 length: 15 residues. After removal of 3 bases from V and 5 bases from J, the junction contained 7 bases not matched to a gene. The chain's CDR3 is CASSMPRQGGTEAFF. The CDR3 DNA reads TGTGCCAGTAGTATGCCCCGACAGGGGGGGACTGAAGCTTTCTTT.

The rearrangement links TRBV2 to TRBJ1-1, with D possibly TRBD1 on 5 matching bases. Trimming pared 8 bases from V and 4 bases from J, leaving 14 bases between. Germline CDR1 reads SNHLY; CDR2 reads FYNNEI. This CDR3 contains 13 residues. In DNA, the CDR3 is TGTGCCAGCCGTCAGGGTCGTGGCACTGAAGCTTTCTTT. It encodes CASRQGRGTEAFF.

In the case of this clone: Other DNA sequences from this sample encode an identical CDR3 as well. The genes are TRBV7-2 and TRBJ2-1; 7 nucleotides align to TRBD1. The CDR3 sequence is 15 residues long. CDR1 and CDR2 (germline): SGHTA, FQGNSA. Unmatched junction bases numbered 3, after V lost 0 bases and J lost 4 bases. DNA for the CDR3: TGTGCCAGCAGCTTAGCAGGGGGCCCTTACAATGAGCAGTTCTTC. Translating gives CASSLAGGPYNEQFF.

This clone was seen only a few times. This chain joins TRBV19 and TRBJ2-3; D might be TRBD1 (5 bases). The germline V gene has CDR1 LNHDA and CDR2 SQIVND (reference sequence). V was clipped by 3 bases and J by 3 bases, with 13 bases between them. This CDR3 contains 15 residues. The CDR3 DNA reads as TGTGCCAGTAGTATTGGGGCTTCTAGTACAGATACGCAGTATTTT. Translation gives CASSIGASSTDTQYF.

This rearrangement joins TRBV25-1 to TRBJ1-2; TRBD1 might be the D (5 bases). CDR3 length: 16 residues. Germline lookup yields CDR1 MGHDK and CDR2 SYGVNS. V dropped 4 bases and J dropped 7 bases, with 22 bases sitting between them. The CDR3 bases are TGTGCCAGCAGTGGAATAGTGGCAGGGCGGTGGGGTGGCTACACCTTC. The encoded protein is CASSGIVAGRWGGYTF.

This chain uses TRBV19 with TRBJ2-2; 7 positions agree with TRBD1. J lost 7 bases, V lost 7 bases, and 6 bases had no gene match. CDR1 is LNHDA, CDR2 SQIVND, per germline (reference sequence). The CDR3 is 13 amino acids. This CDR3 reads CASIQGIYGELFF. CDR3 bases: TGTGCCAGTATACAGGGGATTTACGGGGAGCTGTTTTTT.

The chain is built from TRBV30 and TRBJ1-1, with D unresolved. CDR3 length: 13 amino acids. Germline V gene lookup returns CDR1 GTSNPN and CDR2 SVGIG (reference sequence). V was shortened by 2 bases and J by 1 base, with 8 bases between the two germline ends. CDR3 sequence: CAWSQLPNTEAFF. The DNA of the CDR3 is TGTGCCTGGAGTCAACTCCCGAACACTGAAGCTTTCTTT.

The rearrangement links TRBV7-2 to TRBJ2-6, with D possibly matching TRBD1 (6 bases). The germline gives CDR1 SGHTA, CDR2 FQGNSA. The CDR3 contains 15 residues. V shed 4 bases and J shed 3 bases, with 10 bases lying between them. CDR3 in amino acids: CASSSRTVGANVLTF. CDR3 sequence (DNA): TGTGCCAGCAGCTCTAGGACAGTTGGGGCCAACGTCCTGACTTTC.

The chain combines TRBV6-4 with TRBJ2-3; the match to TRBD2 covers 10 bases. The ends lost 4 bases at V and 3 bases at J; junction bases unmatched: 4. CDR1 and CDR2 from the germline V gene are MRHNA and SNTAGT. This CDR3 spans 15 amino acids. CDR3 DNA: TGTGCCAGCAGTGTAGAGCGGGGGGGAACAGATACGCAGTATTTT. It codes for CASSVERGGTDTQYF.

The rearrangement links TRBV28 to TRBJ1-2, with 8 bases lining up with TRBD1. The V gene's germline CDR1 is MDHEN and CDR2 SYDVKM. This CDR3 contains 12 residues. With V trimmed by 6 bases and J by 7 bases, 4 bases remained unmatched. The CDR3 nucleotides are TGTGCCAGCAGAGGCCAGGGGGCTGGCTACACCTTC. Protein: CASRGQGAGYTF.

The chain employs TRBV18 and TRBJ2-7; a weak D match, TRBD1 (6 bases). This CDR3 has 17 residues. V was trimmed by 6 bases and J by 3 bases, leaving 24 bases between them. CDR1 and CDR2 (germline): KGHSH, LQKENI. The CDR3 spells CASSPKNSPKGGYEQYF. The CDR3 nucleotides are TGTGCCAGCTCCCCAAAGAACAGCCCAAAAGGGGGCTACGAGCAGTACTTC.

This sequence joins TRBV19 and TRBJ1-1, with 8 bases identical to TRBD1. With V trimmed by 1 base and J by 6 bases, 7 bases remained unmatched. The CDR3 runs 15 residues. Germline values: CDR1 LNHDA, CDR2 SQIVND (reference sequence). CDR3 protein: CASSIATGGMAEAFF. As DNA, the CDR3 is TGTGCCAGTAGTATAGCCACAGGGGGGATGGCTGAAGCTTTCTTT. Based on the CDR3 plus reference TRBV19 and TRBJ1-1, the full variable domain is DGGITQSPKYLFRKEGQNVTLSCEQNLNHDAMYWYRQDPGQGLRLIYYSQIVNDFQKGDIAEGYSVSREKKESFPLTVTSAQKNPTAFYLCASSIATGGMAEAFFGQGTRLTVV.

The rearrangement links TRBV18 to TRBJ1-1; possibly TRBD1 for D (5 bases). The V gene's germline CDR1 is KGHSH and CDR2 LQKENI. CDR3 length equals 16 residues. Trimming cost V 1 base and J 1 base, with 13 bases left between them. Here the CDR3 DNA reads TGTGCCAGCTCACCACACCCCCAGGGTTGGAACACTGAAGCTTTCTTT. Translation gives CASSPHPQGWNTEAFF.

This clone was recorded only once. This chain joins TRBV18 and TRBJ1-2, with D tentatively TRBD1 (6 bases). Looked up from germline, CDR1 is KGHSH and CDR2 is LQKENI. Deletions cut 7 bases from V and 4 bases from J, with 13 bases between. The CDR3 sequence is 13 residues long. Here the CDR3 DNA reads TGTGCCAGCTTTGTGGGGGCCGGCTATGGCTACACCTTC. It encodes CASFVGAGYGYTF.

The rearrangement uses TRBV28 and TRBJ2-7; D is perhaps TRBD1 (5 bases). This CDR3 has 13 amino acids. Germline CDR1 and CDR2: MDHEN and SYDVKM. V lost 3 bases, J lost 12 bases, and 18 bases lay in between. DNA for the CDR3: TGTGCCAGCAGTTTGCAGGGTATCAGGGTCTGGTACTTC. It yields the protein CASSLQGIRVWYF.